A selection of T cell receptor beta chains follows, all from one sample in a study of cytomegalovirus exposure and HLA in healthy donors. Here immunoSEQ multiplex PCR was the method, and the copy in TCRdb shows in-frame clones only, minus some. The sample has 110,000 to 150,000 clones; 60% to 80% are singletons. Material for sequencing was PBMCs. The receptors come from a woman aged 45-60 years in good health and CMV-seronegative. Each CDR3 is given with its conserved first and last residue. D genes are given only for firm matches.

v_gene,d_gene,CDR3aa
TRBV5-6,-,CASSMTVQETQYF
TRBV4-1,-,CASSHGRVSGPKSPLHF
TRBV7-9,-,CASSLRSGQVYYGYTF
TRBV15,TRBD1,CATSRDLSGGLAFF
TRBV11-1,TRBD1,CASRHTGVLNTEAFF
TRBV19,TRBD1,CASSILGQGVLSNQPQHF
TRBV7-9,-,CASSNNRNYGYTF
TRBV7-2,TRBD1,CASSPGTGLNEQYF
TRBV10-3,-,CAISGGTGELFF
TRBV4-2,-,CASSQDLQGGKPQHF
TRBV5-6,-,CASSSFTGTRGGELFF
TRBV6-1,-,CASSEGRSQETQYF
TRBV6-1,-,CASSVARYSNQPQHF
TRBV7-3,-,CASSLEGRSNTEAFF
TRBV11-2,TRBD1,CASSSRDRSYEQYF
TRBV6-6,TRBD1,CASSYLGTGVAQPQHF
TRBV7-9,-,CSSSLGQGYTF
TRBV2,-,CASSEAREPQQGLSTQYF
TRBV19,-,CASSAGQNYEQYF
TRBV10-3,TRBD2,CAISDPGLATDTQYF
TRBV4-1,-,CASSQEQWGGETQYF
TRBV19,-,CASSMRIGSEAFF
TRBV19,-,CASSMQARGNQPQHF
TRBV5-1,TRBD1,CASSRTGQQENTIYF
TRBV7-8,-,CASSLERGNQPQHF
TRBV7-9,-,CASSFVQGGDTQYF
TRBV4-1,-,CASSLGLANEKLFF
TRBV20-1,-,CSAYRANEQYF
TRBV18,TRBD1,CASSPQGTGNREQYF
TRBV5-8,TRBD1,CASSSTGARIFNTEAFF